This TCR beta chain stems from a study of cytomegalovirus exposure and HLA in healthy donors. Overall study context: Unique TCR beta sequences numbering around 110 million came from 150 million to 200 million T cells in an earlier analysis.

The germline V gene encodes CDR1 SEHNR and CDR2 FQNEAQ (reference sequence). This CDR3 contains 15 residues. V was pared by 6 bases and J by 8 bases, with 12 bases of the junction left unmatched. 60 Vbeta and 13 Jbeta primers were used in PCR. Clones were sequenced by immunoSEQ multiplex PCR, and TCRdb holds only the in-frame ones, with some missing. The sample has 150,000 or so clones, approximately 86% seen once; the top ten hold approximately 2%. Remarks on this clone: Antigen unknown.

Findings and caveats of the study: Near-uniform donor sequencing depth was presumed by presence/absence analyses. A later analysis found TCR association rates differed by HLA locus, highest for DRB1 and lowest for HLA-C. A link between a missense DCLRE1C variant and TCR beta V- and J-gene trimming emerged from a later analysis.

The TCR sequence derives from a woman between 18 and 29 years old in good health and CMV-seronegative. V is TRBV7-9 and J is TRBJ1-4; TRBD1 aligns across 7 bases. Material: PBMCs. The CDR3 loop is CASRDGRDRGEKLFF. CDR3 nucleotide sequence: TGTGCCAGCAGGGACGGGCGGGACAGAGGCGAAAAACTGTTTTTT.